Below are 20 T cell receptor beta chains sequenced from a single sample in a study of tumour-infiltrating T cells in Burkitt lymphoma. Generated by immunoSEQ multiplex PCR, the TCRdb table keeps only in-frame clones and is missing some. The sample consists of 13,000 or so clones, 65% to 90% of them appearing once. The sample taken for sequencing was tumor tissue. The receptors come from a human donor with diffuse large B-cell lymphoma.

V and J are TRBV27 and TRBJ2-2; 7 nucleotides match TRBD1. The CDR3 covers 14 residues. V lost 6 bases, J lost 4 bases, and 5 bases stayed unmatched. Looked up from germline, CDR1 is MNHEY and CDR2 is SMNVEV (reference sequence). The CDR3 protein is CASSSRGPTGELFF. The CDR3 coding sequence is TGTGCCAGCAGCTCTAGGGGGCCCACCGGGGAGCTGTTTTTT.

The CDR3 here is CASSQEWVGDTGELFF. The CDR3 region has the DNA TGCGCCAGCAGCCAAGAGTGGGTAGGGGACACCGGGGAGCTGTTTTTT. The J gene is TRBJ2-2, the V gene TRBV4-1, with D tentatively TRBD1 (5 bases). V was pared by 0 bases and J by 3 bases, with 11 bases between. Germline V gives CDR1 MGHRA, CDR2 YSYEKL. CDR3 length: 16 amino acids.

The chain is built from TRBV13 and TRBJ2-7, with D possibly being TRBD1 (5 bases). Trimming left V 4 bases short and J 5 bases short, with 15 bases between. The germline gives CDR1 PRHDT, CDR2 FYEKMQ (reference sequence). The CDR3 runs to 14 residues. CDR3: CASSSTSGNHEQYF. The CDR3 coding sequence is TGTGCCAGCAGCTCAACGTCAGGGAATCACGAGCAGTACTTC.

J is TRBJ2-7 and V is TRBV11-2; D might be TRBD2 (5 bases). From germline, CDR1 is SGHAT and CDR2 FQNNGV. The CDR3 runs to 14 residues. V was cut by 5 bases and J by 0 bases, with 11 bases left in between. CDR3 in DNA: TGTGCCAGCAGCCCCACTAGGAGCTCCTACGAGCAGTACTTC. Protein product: CASSPTRSSYEQYF. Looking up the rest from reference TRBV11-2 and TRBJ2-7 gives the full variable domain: EAGVAQSPRYKIIEKRQSVAFWCNPISGHATLYWYQQILGQGPKLLIQFQNNGVVDDSQLPKDRFSAERLKGVDSTLKIQPAKLEDSAVYLCASSPTRSSYEQYFGPGTRLTVT.

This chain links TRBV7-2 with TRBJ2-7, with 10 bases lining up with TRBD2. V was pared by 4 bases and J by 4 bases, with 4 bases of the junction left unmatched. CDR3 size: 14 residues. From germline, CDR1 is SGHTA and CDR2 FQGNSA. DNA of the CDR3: TGTGCCAGCAGCTATAGCGGGGGGTCATACGAGCAGTACTTC. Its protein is CASSYSGGSYEQYF.

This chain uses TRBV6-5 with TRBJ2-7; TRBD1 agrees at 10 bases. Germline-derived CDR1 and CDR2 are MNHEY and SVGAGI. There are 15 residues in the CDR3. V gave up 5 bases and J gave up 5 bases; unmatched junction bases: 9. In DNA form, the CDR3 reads TGTGCCAGCAGTATTCCGGGACAGGGGCACCACGAGCAGTACTTC. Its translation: CASSIPGQGHHEQYF.

Written as DNA, the CDR3 is TGTGCCAGCAGTTTGACTAGCGATTGGACCTACGAGCAGTACTTC. This gives the protein CASSLTSDWTYEQYF. The genes are TRBV6-5 and TRBJ2-7, with 8 bases lining up with TRBD2. Trimming cost V 4 bases and J 2 bases; bases outside gene matches: 7. Per the germline V gene, CDR1 is MNHEY and CDR2 is SVGAGI. CDR3 length equals 15 residues.

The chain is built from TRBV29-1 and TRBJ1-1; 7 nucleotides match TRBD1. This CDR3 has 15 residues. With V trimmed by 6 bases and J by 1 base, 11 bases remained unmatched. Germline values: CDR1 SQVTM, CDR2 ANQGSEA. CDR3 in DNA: TGCAGCGTCGCCAGTGGACAGGTCAAGAACACTGAAGCTTTCTTT. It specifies CSVASGQVKNTEAFF.

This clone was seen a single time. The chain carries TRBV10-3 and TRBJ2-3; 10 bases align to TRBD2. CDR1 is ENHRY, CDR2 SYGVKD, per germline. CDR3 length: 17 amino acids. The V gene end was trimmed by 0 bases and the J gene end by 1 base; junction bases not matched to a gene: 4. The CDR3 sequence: CAISESLSGGRTDTQYF. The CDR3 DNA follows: TGTGCCATCAGTGAGTCGCTTAGCGGGGGGCGCACAGATACGCAGTATTTT.

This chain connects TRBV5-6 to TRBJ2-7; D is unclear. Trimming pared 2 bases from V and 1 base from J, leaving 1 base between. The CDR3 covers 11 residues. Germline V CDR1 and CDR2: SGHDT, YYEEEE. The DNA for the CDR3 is TGTGCCAGCAGCTTTTCCTACGAGCAGTACTTC. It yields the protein CASSFSYEQYF.

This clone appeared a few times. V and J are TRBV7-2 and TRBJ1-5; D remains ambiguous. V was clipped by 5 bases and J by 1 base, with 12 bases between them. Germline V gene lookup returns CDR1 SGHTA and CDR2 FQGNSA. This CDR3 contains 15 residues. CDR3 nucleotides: TGTGCCAGCAGCCGTTACGAAGGGAGCAATCAGCCCCAGCATTTT. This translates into CASSRYEGSNQPQHF.

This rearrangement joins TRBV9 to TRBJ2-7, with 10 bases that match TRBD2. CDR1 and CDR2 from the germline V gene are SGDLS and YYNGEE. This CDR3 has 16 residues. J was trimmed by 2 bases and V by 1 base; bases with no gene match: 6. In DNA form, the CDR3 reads TGTGCCAGCAGCGTACTAGCGGGAGTCTTGGCCTACGAGCAGTACTTC. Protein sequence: CASSVLAGVLAYEQYF.

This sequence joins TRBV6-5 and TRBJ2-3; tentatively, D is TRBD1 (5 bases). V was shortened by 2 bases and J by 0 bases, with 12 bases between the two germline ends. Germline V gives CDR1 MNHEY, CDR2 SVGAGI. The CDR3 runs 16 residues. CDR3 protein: CASSYEGQGSTDTQYF. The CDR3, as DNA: TGTGCCAGCAGTTACGAAGGGCAGGGAAGCACAGATACGCAGTATTTT.

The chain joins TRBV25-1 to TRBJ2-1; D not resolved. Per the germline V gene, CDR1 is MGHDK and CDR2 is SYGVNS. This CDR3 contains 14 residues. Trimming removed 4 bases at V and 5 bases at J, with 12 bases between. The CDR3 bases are TGTGCCAGCAGTGTTCCCCGGACGGACAATGAGCAGTTCTTC. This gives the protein CASSVPRTDNEQFF.

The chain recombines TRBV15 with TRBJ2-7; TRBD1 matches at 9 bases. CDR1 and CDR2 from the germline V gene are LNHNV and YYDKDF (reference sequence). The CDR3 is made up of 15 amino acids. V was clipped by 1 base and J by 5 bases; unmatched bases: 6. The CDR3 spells CATSRAGTGINEQYF. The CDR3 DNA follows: TGTGCCACCAGCAGAGCCGGGACAGGGATCAACGAGCAGTACTTC.

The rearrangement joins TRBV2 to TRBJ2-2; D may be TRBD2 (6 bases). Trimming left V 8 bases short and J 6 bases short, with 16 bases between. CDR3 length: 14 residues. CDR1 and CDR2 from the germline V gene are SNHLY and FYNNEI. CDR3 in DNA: TGTGCCAGCCGCCGGGAGCTTGGGTCCGGGGAGCTGTTTTTT. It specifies CASRRELGSGELFF.

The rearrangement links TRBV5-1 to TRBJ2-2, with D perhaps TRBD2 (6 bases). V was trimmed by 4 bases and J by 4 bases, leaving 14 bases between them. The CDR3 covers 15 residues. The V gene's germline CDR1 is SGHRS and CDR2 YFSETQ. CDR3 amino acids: CASSAGLQATGELFF. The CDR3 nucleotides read TGCGCCAGCAGCGCGGGACTCCAAGCCACCGGGGAGCTGTTTTTT.

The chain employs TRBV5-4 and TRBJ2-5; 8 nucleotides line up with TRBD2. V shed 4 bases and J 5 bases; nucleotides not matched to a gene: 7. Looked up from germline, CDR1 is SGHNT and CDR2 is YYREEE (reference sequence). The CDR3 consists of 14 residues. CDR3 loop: CASSILAGVETQYF. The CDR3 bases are TGTGCCAGCAGCATCCTAGCGGGCGTGGAGACCCAGTACTTC.

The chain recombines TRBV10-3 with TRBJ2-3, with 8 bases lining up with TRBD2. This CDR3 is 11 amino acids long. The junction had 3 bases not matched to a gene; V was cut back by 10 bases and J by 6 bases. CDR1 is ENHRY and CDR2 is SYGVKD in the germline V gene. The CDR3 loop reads CATRGGDTQYF. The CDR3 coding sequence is TGTGCCACACGGGGGGGCGATACGCAGTATTTT.

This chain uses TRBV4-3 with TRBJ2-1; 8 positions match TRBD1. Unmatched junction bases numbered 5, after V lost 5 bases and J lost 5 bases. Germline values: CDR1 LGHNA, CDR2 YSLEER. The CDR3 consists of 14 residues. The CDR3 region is CASSAWTGNNEQFF. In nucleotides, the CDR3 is TGCGCCAGCAGCGCCTGGACAGGGAACAATGAGCAGTTCTTC.